Listed below are T cell receptor beta chains from one sample, sequenced in a study of blood T cell repertoires in COVID-19. The assay was immunoSEQ multiplex PCR, and TCRdb's table has in-frame clones only and misses some. The sample includes approximately 210,000 clones, 82% of them seen just once. The sequencing input was peripheral blood. These receptors originate from a woman at least 80 years old with acute or convalescent COVID-19. CDR3s include the opening cysteine and the closing phenylalanine or tryptophan. D genes are given only for firm matches. The size entry is marked missing in some rows and otherwise reads once, few, many or a size class.

v_call	clone_size	d_call	j_call	cdr3_nt	cdr3_aa
TRBV28	NA	TRBD2	TRBJ2-4	TGTGCCAGCAGCCTTATAGCGGGGGGCACCTTGATAGCCAAAAACATTCAGTACTTC	CASSLIAGGTLIAKNIQYF
TRBV20-1	few	NA	TRBJ1-2	TGCAGTGCTAGTGGGGCAGGCACAGGGCCTACTTATGGCTACACCTTC	CSASGAGTGPTYGYTF
TRBV3-1/TRBV3-2	few	TRBD2	TRBJ2-3	TGTGCCAGCAGCCTACAGACTAGCATCGATACGCAGTATTTT	CASSLQTSIDTQYF
TRBV18	NA	NA	TRBJ1-5	TGTGCCAGCTCATCCGAACACAATCAGCCCCAGCATTTT	CASSSEHNQPQHF
TRBV7-6	once	NA	TRBJ1-3	TGTGCCAGCAGCTTCAGTGCACAGGGAACTGGAAACACCATATATTTT	CASSFSAQGTGNTIYF
TRBV3-1/TRBV3-2	NA	NA	TRBJ1-4	TGTGCCAGCAGCCAAGACTTCGGCGGGACCCATGAAAAACTGTTTTTT	CASSQDFGGTHEKLFF
TRBV20-1	NA	NA	TRBJ2-4	TGCAGTGCTAGTAGGGAGGCCAAAAACATTCAGTACTTC	CSASREAKNIQYF
TRBV5-6	few	NA	TRBJ2-3	TGTGCCAGCAGCTTGTGGGGGCGGAGCACAGATACGCAGTATTTT	CASSLWGRSTDTQYF
TRBV27	NA	TRBD1	TRBJ1-6	TGTGCCAGTAAAGGGACAGGCTTCGGAAGACTAAGCCCCCTCCACTTT	CASKGTGFGRLSPLHF
TRBV7-2	NA	TRBD1	TRBJ1-5	TGTGCCAGCAGCTGGACAGGGGGCGCTCGACAGCCCCAGCATTTT	CASSWTGGARQPQHF
TRBV3-1/TRBV3-2	NA	NA	TRBJ1-4	TGTGCCAGCAGCGGCCCAGGTGAAAAACTGTTTTTT	CASSGPGEKLFF
TRBV18	NA	NA	TRBJ1-2	TGTGCCAGCTCACAGGGGTTGGGTGGCTACACCTTC	CASSQGLGGYTF
TRBV7-9	NA	TRBD1	TRBJ1-2	TGTGCCAGCAGCCGGGACAGGGGTACTTCGGACTATGGCTACACCTTC	CASSRDRGTSDYGYTF
TRBV7-9	few	TRBD1	TRBJ1-2	TGTGCCAGCAGCTTAGGACAGGGATCCTATGGCTACACCTTC	CASSLGQGSYGYTF
TRBV29-1	NA	TRBD1	TRBJ1-1	TGCAGCGTTGTAAGGGGGCTGGACACTGAAGCTTTCTTT	CSVVRGLDTEAFF
TRBV11-3	NA	NA	TRBJ2-3	TGTGCCAGCAGCTTAGGCCTAAACCTCGTCAGCGACACGCAGTATTTT	CASSLGLNLVSDTQYF
TRBV20-1	once	TRBD2	TRBJ2-7	TGCAGTGCTAGTCGAGGGCTAGCGGGGGGCTACGAGCAGTACTTC	CSASRGLAGGYEQYF
TRBV5-1	NA	NA	TRBJ1-3	TGCGCCAGCAGCCCGGGGGGCACCGGGGGAAACACCATATATTTT	CASSPGGTGGNTIYF
TRBV28	NA	NA	TRBJ1-2	TGTGCCAGCAGTTGGGGTGCGGGGGGAAGGTCGGGAGGCTACACCTTC	CASSWGAGGRSGGYTF
TRBV4-2	NA	NA	TRBJ1-1	TGTGCCAGCAGCCAGGGAGCAAGGGGGGGTATTCTTAACACTGAAGCTTTCTTT	CASSQGARGGILNTEAFF
TRBV11-1	NA	TRBD1	TRBJ1-1	TGTGCCAGCAGCTTAGCCACAGGGGGGAACACTGAAGCTTTCTTT	CASSLATGGNTEAFF